Following are 30 T cell receptor beta chains from one sample sequenced in a study of T-cell memory formation after mild COVID-19. One entry per CDR3 protein results from TCRdb running MiXCR on the 5' RACE reads. The data show about 250,000 distinct CDR3 sequences, with approximately 15% seen just once and under 2.5% held by the top ten. The specimen was PBMCs or a T cell subset sorted from them (not recorded which). The receptors were gathered from an adult woman who had mild COVID-19 (a few samples of this study predate the infection). Cell type and time point are not known.

This clonotype has only a few counts. V gene TRBV4-2 combines with J gene TRBJ1-5; D possibly corresponds to TRBD1 (6 bases). Germline loops: CDR1 LGHNA, CDR2 YNFKEQ. V lost 0 bases and J lost 3, with 15 bases in between. The CDR3 covers 17 residues. The CDR3 is CASSQDSTRQDNQPQHF. CDR3 nucleotide sequence: TGTGCCAGCAGCCAAGATTCAACGCGACAGGACAATCAGCCCCAGCATTTT.

This clonotype was counted only a few times. The chain uses TRBV29-1 and TRBJ1-2; possible D gene TRBD1, 6 bases. The CDR3 spans 14 residues. The V end was cut by 3 bases, the J end by 4 bases, with 15 bases between. Germline values: CDR1 SQVTM, CDR2 ANQGSEA. The DNA for the CDR3 is TGCAGCGTTGAGGTCCAGGGGAGAGCCTATGGCTACACCTTC. It translates to CSVEVQGRAYGYTF.

This clonotype showed up just once. J is TRBJ2-7 and V is TRBV18; TRBD2 matches at 12 bases. The V segment lost 3 bases and the J segment 4 bases; nucleotides outside the gene matches: 13. Germline loops: CDR1 KGHSH, CDR2 LQKENI. The CDR3 loop spans 18 amino acids. CDR3 nucleotide sequence: TGTGCCAGCTCACCCCAATTGACTAGCGGGAGTAGAGGGTACGAGCAGTACTTC. Its protein product is CASSPQLTSGSRGYEQYF.

The J gene is TRBJ1-1, the V gene TRBV7-9; 7 bases are a match to TRBD1. CDR3 size: 14 residues. Trimming removed 5 bases from V and 5 bases from J; junction bases left unmatched: 8. Germline V gives CDR1 SEHNR, CDR2 FQNEAQ (reference sequence). The CDR3 region has the DNA TGTGCCAGCAGCCCTGGGACAGAGGTTACTGAAGCTTTCTTT. Amino acid sequence: CASSPGTEVTEAFF.

The V call is TRBV12-3 or TRBV12-4, the J call TRBJ1-1; the D gene is possibly TRBD1 (6 bases). This CDR3 contains 16 residues. V was cut by 8 bases and J by 5 bases, with 24 bases left in between. CDR3: CASPPTPGPQGTEAFF. The DNA of the CDR3 is TGTGCCAGCCCCCCGACCCCGGGACCTCAGGGGACTGAAGCTTTCTTT.

This clonotype has just a few counts. This chain joins TRBV28 and TRBJ1-5; TRBD1 is a possible D gene (5 bases). V lost 2 bases to trimming and J lost 4 bases, with 9 bases between them. This CDR3 has 14 amino acids. Germline CDR1 is MDHEN and CDR2 is SYDVKM. This chain's CDR3 is CASSLRGRNQPQHF. The CDR3 region has the DNA TGTGCCAGCAGTTTACGGGGGAGAAATCAGCCCCAGCATTTT.

This clonotype was observed a few times. The chain employs TRBV4-2 and TRBJ2-7; D may be TRBD1 or TRBD2 (5 bases each). The CDR3 consists of 15 residues. The germline V gene encodes CDR1 LGHNA and CDR2 YNFKEQ. Trimming left V 3 bases short and J 2 bases short, with 14 bases between. CDR3: CASSQDPGPTYEQYF. Here the CDR3 DNA reads TGTGCCAGCAGCCAGGACCCGGGACCGACCTACGAGCAGTACTTC.

The rearrangement uses TRBV5-1 and TRBJ2-3, with TRBD2 as a possible D gene (6 bases). V was shortened by 4 bases and J by 3 bases, with 18 bases between the two germline ends. Germline V CDR1 and CDR2: SGHRS, YFSETQ. CDR3 size: 16 residues. The CDR3 DNA is TGCGCCAGCAGCGAAACGGGAGTGGGGCGGACAGATACGCAGTATTTT. Protein product: CASSETGVGRTDTQYF.

This rearrangement joins TRBV7-9 to TRBJ2-5; 7 nucleotides agree with TRBD2. Germline lookup yields CDR1 SEHNR and CDR2 FQNEAQ (reference sequence). The CDR3 length is 17 residues. With 5 bases clipped from V and 2 bases from J, the junction kept 14 bases outside the gene matches. The CDR3 DNA reads as TGTGCCAGCAGCCCCCCGTGGGAGGGCCTCCGTCAAGAGACCCAGTACTTC. Translation gives CASSPPWEGLRQETQYF. Combining the CDR3 with reference TRBV7-9 and TRBJ2-5 gives the whole variable domain DTGVSQNPRHKITKRGQNVTFRCDPISEHNRLYWYRQTLGQGPEFLTYFQNEAQLEKSRLLSDRFSAERPKGSFSTLEIQRTEQGDSAMYLCASSPPWEGLRQETQYFGPGTRLLVL.

V is TRBV5-6 and J is TRBJ2-7; D gene uncertain. V lost 4 bases and J 3 bases, leaving 14 bases between the germline ends. The CDR3 spans 14 residues. The germline CDR1 and CDR2 sequences are SGHDT and YYEEEE. As DNA, the CDR3 is TGTGCCAGCAGCCCCCAAGGGCCTTTCTACGAGCAGTACTTC. Amino acid sequence: CASSPQGPFYEQYF.

Only a few counts were recorded for this clonotype. The CDR3 sequence is CASSLALQNQFF. CDR3 in DNA: TGTGCCAGCAGCTTAGCCCTACAAAACCAGTTCTTC. The chain employs TRBV7-2 and TRBJ2-1; no firm D call. Trimming shortened V by 0 bases and J by 13 bases, and 10 bases separated the two germline ends. Germline values: CDR1 SGHTA, CDR2 FQGNSA. The CDR3 loop spans 12 amino acids.

This chain links TRBV5-4 with TRBJ2-2; TRBD2 agrees at 12 bases. Looked up from germline, CDR1 is SGHNT and CDR2 is YYREEE (reference sequence). J gave up 6 bases and V 1 base, and 4 bases lay outside the gene matches. The CDR3 has 16 amino acids. The CDR3 spells CASSLLTSGSSGELFF. In DNA form, the CDR3 reads TGTGCCAGCAGCTTGCTGACTAGCGGGAGCTCCGGGGAGCTGTTTTTT.

This clonotype has only a few counts. The V and J genes are TRBV7-9 and TRBJ1-3; D remains ambiguous. The V end was cut by 5 bases, the J end by 0 bases, with 8 bases between. Germline loops: CDR1 SEHNR, CDR2 FQNEAQ (reference sequence). CDR3 length: 14 residues. The CDR3 coding sequence is TGTGCCAGCAGCCGGGGTTCCTCTGGAAACACCATATATTTT. Its protein product is CASSRGSSGNTIYF. Complete variable domain (other parts from reference TRBV7-9 and TRBJ1-3): DTGVSQNPRHKITKRGQNVTFRCDPISEHNRLYWYRQTLGQGPEFLTYFQNEAQLEKSRLLSDRFSAERPKGSFSTLEIQRTEQGDSAMYLCASSRGSSGNTIYFGEGSWLTVV.

This clonotype was observed a handful of times. The chain joins TRBV5-1 to TRBJ2-1; D is possibly TRBD1 (6 bases). V was trimmed by 4 bases and J by 5 bases, leaving 10 bases between them. Germline CDR1 is SGHRS and CDR2 is YFSETQ. This CDR3 has 13 residues. The CDR3 DNA follows: TGCGCCAGCAGCATCACAGGGCACAATGAGCAGTTCTTC. Translated, it gives CASSITGHNEQFF.

This clonotype was counted many times. The chain links TRBV6-5 to TRBJ1-1; 11 positions agree with TRBD1. There are 14 residues in the CDR3. V was pared by 2 bases and J by 6 bases, with 2 bases of the junction left unmatched. Germline V gene lookup returns CDR1 MNHEY and CDR2 SVGAGI. CDR3 residues: CASSYTGQGAEAFF. The CDR3 coding sequence is TGTGCCAGCAGTTACACGGGACAGGGGGCTGAAGCTTTCTTT.

This clonotype was seen a handful of times. The chain links TRBV2 to TRBJ2-6; no reliable D call. Germline loops: CDR1 SNHLY, CDR2 FYNNEI. V shed 10 bases and J shed 4 bases, with 8 bases lying between them. CDR3 length equals 12 residues. Written as DNA, the CDR3 is TGTGCCACTTTGGGAGGGGCCAACGTCCTGACTTTC. Its protein is CATLGGANVLTF.

The chain recombines TRBV7-9 with TRBJ2-2; perhaps D is TRBD1 or TRBD2 (6 bases each). Germline-derived CDR1 and CDR2 are SEHNR and FQNEAQ (reference sequence). Trimming left V 8 bases short and J 2 bases short, with 15 bases between. The CDR3 totals 15 residues. CDR3: CASSARGRNTGELFF. For the CDR3, the DNA is TGTGCCAGCTCGGCCCGGGGGCGCAACACCGGGGAGCTGTTTTTT.

The genes are TRBV9 and TRBJ2-7; D not certain. This CDR3 has 14 amino acids. Trimming pared 0 bases from V and 1 base from J, leaving 8 bases between. Germline values: CDR1 SGDLS, CDR2 YYNGEE. The DNA for the CDR3 is TGTGCCAGCAGCGTAGAGGCTAGTTCCTACGAGCAGTACTTC. This codes for CASSVEASSYEQYF.

The genes are TRBV23-1 and TRBJ2-7; 9 positions match TRBD1. TRBV23-1 has ORF status, its function being uncertain. Trimming cost V 2 bases and J 3 bases; bases outside gene matches: 11. The CDR3 sequence is 17 residues long. The CDR3 nucleotides are TGCGCCAGCAGTCAAAATATGACCGGGACAGGGTACTACGAGCAGTACTTC. Encoded protein: CASSQNMTGTGYYEQYF.

This clonotype was recorded at least ten times. DNA of the CDR3: TGCAGTGCCCCAACAGGGACTGATGGCTACACCTTC. Its translation: CSAPTGTDGYTF. The J gene is TRBJ1-2, the V gene TRBV20-1; the D gene is possibly TRBD1 (6 bases). V lost 6 bases to trimming and J lost 6 bases, with 14 bases between them. Per the germline V gene, CDR1 is DFQATT and CDR2 is SNEGSKA (reference sequence). The CDR3 length is 12 residues.

This clonotype was recorded a few times. This chain joins TRBV5-6 and TRBJ1-1; D possibly corresponds to TRBD1 (6 bases). Germline CDR1 reads SGHDT; CDR2 reads YYEEEE. V lost 0 bases to trimming and J lost 1 base, with 10 bases between them. The CDR3 length is 15 residues. The CDR3 loop reads CASSLVTGTNTEAFF. CDR3 bases: TGTGCCAGCAGCTTGGTAACAGGGACGAACACTGAAGCTTTCTTT.

This clonotype showed up just a few times. This rearrangement joins TRBV7-8 to TRBJ2-1, with 12 bases aligning to TRBD2. Looked up from germline, CDR1 is SGHVS and CDR2 is FQNEAQ. Germline trimming cut 3 bases from V and 7 bases from J; bases unmatched to any gene: 10. The CDR3 length is 17 residues. The CDR3, as DNA: TGTGCCAGCAGCTTTAGCCCTAGCGGGAGGGCCGTGAATGAGCAGTTCTTC. Its protein product is CASSFSPSGRAVNEQFF.

This clonotype was counted many times. This chain joins TRBV12-3 or TRBV12-4 and TRBJ1-1; a possible D gene is TRBD1 (6 bases). This CDR3 comprises 14 residues. V lost 6 bases and J lost 1, with 12 bases in between. CDR3 in amino acids: CASRASTGNTEAFF. CDR3 nucleotide sequence: TGTGCCAGCAGGGCGTCGACAGGGAACACTGAAGCTTTCTTT.

This clonotype has more than one count but fewer than ten. The chain couples TRBV18 to TRBJ2-5, with 7 bases matching TRBD1. The germline gives CDR1 KGHSH, CDR2 LQKENI. This CDR3 region has 14 residues. V dropped 4 bases and J dropped 1; count of bases not matched to a gene: 3. The CDR3 DNA reads TGTGCCAGCTCACAACGGGACAGCCAAGAGACCCAGTACTTC. This gives the protein CASSQRDSQETQYF.

This clonotype was found a few times. The germline gene is not matched at one end of the junction; a read error may be the cause. The chain carries TRBV7-7 and TRBJ2-3; 9 nucleotides align to TRBD2. There are 18 residues in the CDR3. CDR1 is SSHAT and CDR2 is FNYEAQ in the germline V gene (reference sequence). The chain's CDR3 is CASSLGSGSIGTTDTQYF. CDR3 sequence (DNA): TGTGCTAGCAGCTTAGGTAGCGGGAGTATTGGGACCACAGATACGCAGTATTTT.

This clonotype showed up many times. The chain carries TRBV12-3 or TRBV12-4 and TRBJ1-5; D might be TRBD1 (5 bases). The V and J ends lost 1 base and 4 bases respectively, with 14 bases between them. The CDR3 covers 16 residues. The CDR3 loop is CASSLELTAVNQPQHF. CDR3 coding DNA: TGTGCCAGCAGTTTAGAATTGACAGCAGTAAATCAGCCCCAGCATTTT.

The V gene is TRBV18, the J gene TRBJ2-7, with D perhaps matching TRBD2 (6 bases). This CDR3 comprises 16 residues. V lost 2 bases, J lost 3 bases, and 17 bases lay in between. Germline V gene sequence: CDR1 KGHSH, CDR2 LQKENI. CDR3 bases: TGTGCCAGCTCACCATCGGGACTTCAGTTGGACTACGAGCAGTACTTC. Amino acid sequence: CASSPSGLQLDYEQYF.

V is TRBV20-1 and J is TRBJ1-3, with a weak D call TRBD1 (5 bases). V was trimmed by 3 bases and J by 2 bases, leaving 8 bases between them. Germline values: CDR1 DFQATT, CDR2 SNEGSKA (reference sequence). This CDR3 is built from 13 residues. In DNA, the CDR3 is TGCAGTGCTAGCGGGGGAACTGGAAACACCATATATTTT. It codes for CSASGGTGNTIYF.

The chain employs TRBV4-2 and TRBJ1-2; tentative D call: TRBD1 (5 bases). The CDR3 sequence is 16 residues long. V lost 3 bases, J lost 4 bases, and 18 bases lay in between. The germline CDR1 and CDR2 sequences are LGHNA and YNFKEQ. This CDR3 is CASSQDGTRSGYGYTF. The CDR3 nucleotides are TGTGCCAGCAGCCAGGACGGGACCCGAAGCGGCTATGGCTACACCTTC.

Only a few counts were recorded for this clonotype. This chain connects TRBV20-1 to TRBJ2-3; 10 bases are shared with TRBD2. After removal of 3 bases from V and 5 bases from J, the junction contained 11 bases not matched to a gene. In germline, CDR1 is DFQATT, CDR2 SNEGSKA (reference sequence). This CDR3 contains 16 residues. CDR3 loop: CSASGALAGVIDTQYF. In nucleotides, the CDR3 is TGCAGTGCTAGCGGGGCGCTAGCGGGAGTTATAGATACGCAGTATTTT.